This T cell receptor (beta chain) was found in a study of blood T cell repertoires in COVID-19. In germline, CDR1 is WSHSY, CDR2 SAAADI. The CDR3 consists of 14 residues. V lost 6 bases, J lost 2 bases, and 4 bases stayed unmatched. The repertoire was sequenced with immunoSEQ multiplex PCR; TCRdb's copy has only in-frame clones and lacks some. The data contain 45,000 to 50,000 clones, about 86% of them singletons. This TCR came from a human donor in a cohort sampled during active COVID-19. V gene TRBV10-2 combines with J gene TRBJ2-5; the match to TRBD1 covers 9 bases. Sequenced: peripheral blood. This CDR3 is CASSPTGGQETQYF. The CDR3 region has the DNA TGCGCCAGCAGCCCGACAGGGGGGCAAGAGACCCAGTACTTC.